A selection of T cell receptor beta chains follows, all from one sample in a study of graft-versus-host responses after intestinal transplantation. Data came from immunoSEQ multiplex PCR; TCRdb stores just in-frame clones and leaves some out. The sample carries tens of thousands of clones, roughly 90% recorded once. The input for sequencing was ileum tissue, taken more than 350 days after transplant. The receptor source for this set is a human patient who received an intestinal transplant, so some T cells may come from the graft donor. The CDR3 runs from the conserved cysteine through the conserved F or W.

v_gene	j_gene	CDR3aa
TRBV6-5	TRBJ1-2	CASRHPFGYTF
TRBV2	TRBJ2-7	CASSGGGPYEQYF
TRBV7-3	TRBJ2-3	CASSPGTSHSPQYF
TRBV28	TRBJ2-7	CASSSTLYEQYF
TRBV19	TRBJ2-2	CASSTGGNTGELFF
TRBV5-5	TRBJ1-1	CASSLQNTEAFF
TRBV6-6	TRBJ2-2	CASTNRGDTGELFF
TRBV7-6	TRBJ2-3	CASSLEQGVTDTQYF
TRBV18	TRBJ1-5	CASSRDRGIDQPQHF
TRBV13	TRBJ2-7	CASSLGQGFHEQYF
TRBV6-5	TRBJ1-4	CASSEYGEEKLFF
TRBV2	TRBJ2-5	CASTLSTGETQYF
TRBV4-1	TRBJ1-5	CASSQGRGGVQPQHF
TRBV14	TRBJ2-7	CASSQENWGGRPSYEQYF
TRBV28	TRBJ2-2	CASSPLAGGNTGELFF
TRBV7-6	TRBJ1-1	CASSLYRTNTEAFF
TRBV27	TRBJ2-1	CASSFTGTIYSYNEQFF
TRBV9	TRBJ2-3	CASSRTGTHTSTDTQYF
TRBV6-6	TRBJ2-3	CASSYGVPDTQYF
TRBV2	TRBJ2-5	CASSEIQETQYF
TRBV28	TRBJ1-6	CASRRPGSNNSPLHF
TRBV4-1	TRBJ2-1	CASSQEGLAHEQFF
TRBV7-9	TRBJ1-3	CASSLLPFRRHSGNTIYF
TRBV6-5	TRBJ2-7	CASRNSLTYEQYF
TRBV6-5	TRBJ2-5	CASSPTLKTQYF
TRBV7-3	TRBJ2-2	CASSLAVRAGVAGELFF
TRBV6-5	TRBJ2-7	CASKGPYEQYF
TRBV15	TRBJ1-5	CATSKGNQPQHF
TRBV5-1	TRBJ2-1	CASSLWISAGSSYNEQFF
TRBV2	TRBJ2-5	CASSEGQRQGRYF
TRBV27	TRBJ1-2	CASRAQYRGQGVGYTF
TRBV7-2	TRBJ2-7	CASSFSGTDAYEQYF
TRBV4-1	TRBJ1-1	CASSQPPMNTEAFF
TRBV6-5	TRBJ2-7	CASSYSSHREQYF
TRBV19	TRBJ1-5	CASSIAPQWVFPQPQHF
TRBV28	TRBJ2-2	CASSSTGTGELFF
TRBV10-1	TRBJ1-1	CASSDPGVSSYSVMNTEAFF
TRBV6-6	TRBJ1-1	CASSYSTQARNTEAFF
TRBV27	TRBJ2-1	CASSFSGLHEQFF
TRBV30	TRBJ2-7	CAWSVWRESSWEQYF
TRBV14	TRBJ2-3	CASSQERVTQYF
TRBV7-6	TRBJ2-5	CASSFSGGAQETQYF
TRBV10-1	TRBJ2-3	CARADTQYF
TRBV7-3	TRBJ1-1	CASSSTGGANTEAFF
TRBV11-1	TRBJ1-3	CASSPRPEGSGNTIYF
TRBV7-3	TRBJ2-7	CASSLTAGGMEQYF
TRBV6-5	TRBJ2-7	CASSEVPSGEQYF
TRBV10-1	TRBJ1-1	CASSGGPGTGANTEAFF
TRBV2	TRBJ2-3	CASRASGGYSTDTQYF
TRBV9	TRBJ1-1	CASSQIMTGNTEAFF
TRBV6-5	TRBJ2-7	CASSKALSVEQYF
TRBV5-6	TRBJ1-2	CASSPLTGYYGYTF
TRBV6-4	TRBJ2-1	CASTPLAGAYNEQFF
TRBV7-6	TRBJ1-1	CASSLGGMNTEAFF
TRBV28	TRBJ2-7	CASTLRETPYVQYF
TRBV6-5	TRBJ2-1	CASSYSGLAGGREQFF
TRBV2	TRBJ2-2	CASSEAGELFF